This T cell receptor (beta chain) came from a study of T cells in women clearing cervical HPV infection (dated by TCRdb to the late 2010s). Notes on the research overall: The cases were some 27 women with histologically confirmed HPV16-related CIN3 or worse, and 2 of these cases were invasive cancers. The controls were fewer than 30 women whose single incident HPV16 infection cleared within 12 months with no development of precancer or cancer. Cases and controls were matched on age within five years and on year of sample collection. Since only a few of the women had HLA typing available, the possibility that HLA type was acting as a confounder could not be ruled out. Cases had a median age of about 34 years and controls had a median age of around 40, with no significant differences in baseline characteristics. This exploratory proof-of-principle case-control study, nested within the Guanacaste HPV Natural History Study in Costa Rica, compared TCR repertoires among women with different cervical HPV16 outcomes. In the parent cohort, 10,049 women aged 18 or older were enrolled in Guanacaste, Costa Rica, during about 1992 to 1994 and then followed for approximately 7 years. Among cases, blood sampling occurred a median of about 150 days after lesion detection, with an interquartile range of about 85 to 210 days. Five blinded duplicates per group were added as quality controls, so that 60 or so samples were obtained: about 50 participants and 10 replicates. Blood from cases was collected at the visit at which the lesion was first identified, whereas blood from controls was collected once infection was no longer detected. The study at large found these results: TRBV6-7 relative abundance was lower in cases than in controls (about 0.099% versus 0.17%; Bonferroni P = 0.0008). Whether associations preceded infection or resulted from infection could not be shown with the cross-sectional design, and effector/memory subsets and HPV-specific T cells were not isolated. Significantly higher TCR repertoire richness was observed in CIN3+ cases than in controls across sequencing depths, whereas no difference in evenness was found. Cases were distinguished from controls with an estimated AUC of roughly 0.81 by random forest classifiers combining richness and V gene abundances. T-cell numbers per sample were unknown, so richness differences could reflect varying T-cell content rather than repertoire biology.

TCR beta CDR3 regions were amplified by multiplex PCR from an average of around 1,200 ng genomic DNA per sample using the immunoSEQ assay. The assay corrected primer bias using a complete synthetic TCR repertoire to establish an amplification baseline. Amplicons were sequenced on the Illumina platform. The authors' analysis ran thus. Sequence errors were corrected by clustering with frequency ratios and a modified nearest-neighbor algorithm, and the sequences were then analyzed in the immunoSEQ Analyzer using IMGT gene definitions. At each rarefaction depth, TCR richness and evenness were averaged across 20 rarefaction repeats, and any sample with fewer sequences than the depth was left out. V, D and J gene relative abundances were compared between groups with Wilcoxon rank sum tests, applying FDR correction. For the blinded duplicates, the intraclass correlation was approximately 96% for TCR richness and averaged roughly 75% across 66 gene segments. In TCRdb, the immuneACCESS table is reduced to in-frame sequences with V and J assigned. These tables do not hold every clone; where another copy was compared, an unresolved V gene accounts for under half, and the others remain unexplained. Clonal size and the V and J genes are those of that table, whereas D and trimming came from the DNA. For this sample, the table gives roughly 40,000 clones. Of the sample, about 6% is held by the ten largest clones.

Every participant had a single incident cervical HPV16 infection, and prevalent HPV16 infections were excluded. Cervical HPV DNA was detected by MY09/MY11 PCR and genotyped by dot-blot hybridization. Fifteen mL of heparinized blood were centrifuged, and the buffy coat was split into aliquots, frozen at -30 degrees C, and then kept at -80 degrees C. QIAGEN kits were used to extract genomic DNA from the buffy coat specimens. V was cut back by 7 bases and J by 0 bases, leaving a gap of 9 bases between them. For CDR1 and CDR2, the germline V gene lists SNHLY and FYNNEI. Reading from cysteine to phenylalanine, the CDR3 counts 14 amino acids. Sequencing covers 33 bases of the CDR3, shown here with the frame starting at base 1. Remarks on this clone: The antigen it binds to is not known. The CDR3 is cut off 3 residues early in the read; its end comes from the germline J gene.

The specimen was blood buffy coat. Recombination linked TRBV2 to TRBJ2-2; a tentative D match to TRBD2 spans 6 bases. The TCR originated in a woman between 18 and 70 years old with a cervical HPV16 infection that either progressed to CIN3+ or cleared (not recorded which). CDR3 DNA (partial): TGTGCCAGCACAGGGACTCCGAACACCGGGGAG. Its translation is CASTGTPNTGE. The CDR3 as a whole reads CASTGTPNTGELFF.